Listed below are T cell receptor beta chains from one sample, sequenced in a study of control samples from healthy donors and cancer patients. The data were produced by immunoSEQ multiplex PCR, yet TCRdb's version contains in-frame clones alone and is incomplete. The sample lists about 410,000 clones, 80% to 95% seen once, with approximately 6.3% in the top ten. The sequenced material came from PBMCs. These receptors were obtained from a man aged 40-49 years with head and neck cancer. Each CDR3 is given with its conserved first and last residue. The D gene is left open where the match is weak. Size is stated for part of the rows, as once, few or many counts, or as a class when the clone is expanded.

j_call d_call v_call clone_size cdr3_aa cdr3_nt
TRBJ2-1 . TRBV4-1 . CASSHLTRTYNEQFF TGCGCCAGCAGCCACCTCACTCGGACATACAATGAGCAGTTCTTC
TRBJ2-7 TRBD2 TRBV6-5 . CASRNGLGYEQYF TGTGCCAGCAGGAACGGACTAGGGTACGAGCAGTACTTC
TRBJ2-7 . TRBV5-8 . CASSLGRRGGSEQYF TGTGCCAGCAGCTTGGGGAGAAGGGGGGGTTCGGAGCAGTACTTC
TRBJ1-2 . TRBV2 . CASSEQEGVFYSYTF TGTGCCAGCAGTGAACAGGAAGGGGTCTTCTATAGCTACACCTTC
TRBJ2-3 . TRBV4-3 . CASSLRDTDTDTQYF TGCGCCAGCAGCCTGCGGGACACCGACACAGATACGCAGTATTTT
TRBJ1-4 . TRBV3-1/TRBV3-2 . CASSQDYGENEKLFF TGTGCCAGCAGCCAAGATTACGGGGAAAATGAAAAACTGTTTTTT
TRBJ1-2 TRBD1 TRBV6-2/TRBV6-3 once CASSPDRGIYGYTF TGTGCCAGCAGCCCCGACAGGGGGATTTATGGCTACACCTTC
TRBJ2-7 . TRBV3-1/TRBV3-2 . CASSQGQILPTEQYF TGTGCCAGCAGCCAAGGTCAAATTCTCCCGACCGAGCAGTACTTC
TRBJ2-3 TRBD1 TRBV5-1 . CASSLEDRVGTDTQYF TGCGCCAGCAGCTTGGAGGACAGGGTTGGCACAGATACGCAGTATTTT
TRBJ2-7 TRBD1 TRBV5-5 . CASSLGTGLGYEQYF TGTGCCAGCAGCTTGGGGACAGGGTTGGGCTACGAGCAGTACTTC
TRBJ2-2 TRBD1 TRBV2 once CASMRGGTGDGELFF TGTGCCAGCATGAGGGGCGGGACAGGGGACGGGGAGCTGTTTTTT
TRBJ1-1 . TRBV7-2 . CASSLGDTFYSVAFF TGTGCCAGCAGCTTAGGGGACACCTTCTATTCTGTCGCTTTCTTT
TRBJ1-2 TRBD1 TRBV28 . CASSLNRGWDGYTF TGTGCCAGCAGCCTTAACAGGGGGTGGGATGGCTACACCTTC
TRBJ2-6 . TRBV9 . CASSPQTGTRDSGANVLTF TGTGCCAGCAGCCCCCAAACCGGGACGCGAGACTCTGGGGCCAACGTCCTGACTTTC
TRBJ2-4 . TRBV27 . CASTPPWQVLAKNIQYF TGTGCCAGCACCCCTCCTTGGCAGGTACTAGCCAAAAACATTCAGTACTTC
TRBJ2-2 TRBD2 TRBV28 . CASSSPSGSGTGELFF TGTGCCAGCAGTTCCCCTAGCGGGAGTGGCACCGGGGAGCTGTTTTTT
TRBJ1-4 . TRBV3-1/TRBV3-2 . CASSQEARDGNEKLFF TGTGCCAGCAGCCAAGAGGCAAGGGATGGTAATGAAAAACTGTTTTTT
TRBJ2-1 . TRBV10-3 . CAISEGGLEQFF TGTGCCATCAGTGAAGGGGGGCTTGAGCAGTTCTTC
TRBJ2-1 TRBD2 TRBV15 . CATSRDLGGRASYNEQFF TGTGCCACCAGCAGAGATCTGGGCGGGAGGGCCTCCTACAATGAGCAGTTCTTC
TRBJ1-4 . TRBV5-1 . CASSLAPATNEKLFF TGCGCCAGCAGCCTTGCTCCGGCAACTAATGAAAAACTGTTTTTT
TRBJ2-7 . TRBV5-8 . CASRRGAYEQYF TGTGCCAGCAGGCGGGGAGCCTACGAGCAGTACTTC
TRBJ2-6 . TRBV7-8 . CASRLPRDSQSYSGANVLTF TGTGCCAGCAGACTACCGCGGGACTCCCAATCTTACTCTGGGGCCAACGTCCTGACTTTC
TRBJ2-5 TRBD2 TRBV24-1 once CATSEGGGEQETQYF TGTGCCACCAGTGAGGGCGGGGGGGAACAAGAGACCCAGTACTTC
TRBJ1-3 . TRBV6-5 . CATNPGDSGNTIYF TGTGCCACAAACCCCGGAGACTCTGGAAACACCATATATTTT
TRBJ2-5 TRBD1 TRBV11-2 . CASSVGQISEETQYF TGTGCCAGCAGCGTGGGACAGATCTCAGAGGAGACCCAGTACTTC
TRBJ1-2 . TRBV27 . CASSRTGSQVWGYTF TGTGCCAGCAGTCGAACAGGGTCCCAAGTATGGGGCTACACCTTC
TRBJ2-7 . TRBV6-6 . CASSLTAPEIYEQYF TGTGCCAGCAGTCTAACAGCTCCCGAGATCTACGAGCAGTACTTC
TRBJ2-1 TRBD1 TRBV6-4 many CASSDSGQEYNEQFF TGTGCCAGCAGTGACTCCGGACAGGAGTACAATGAGCAGTTCTTC
TRBJ2-1 . TRBV7-9 . CASSSPYRVSIYNEQFF TGTGCCAGCAGCTCCCCTTACAGGGTATCCATATACAATGAGCAGTTCTTC
TRBJ2-7 TRBD2 TRBV7-2 . CASSRGRVSYEQYF TGTGCCAGCAGCCGTGGGAGGGTTTCCTACGAGCAGTACTTC